This T cell receptor beta chain was sequenced in a study of T cell responses to AZD1222 COVID-19 vaccine. The method was immunoSEQ multiplex PCR; TCRdb's version includes in-frame clones alone and lacks a portion of them. This sample has under 150,000 clones, with roughly 90% found just once. The CDR3 has 15 amino acids. Germline V gene data show CDR1 as SNHLY and CDR2 as FYNNEI. V lost 2 bases to trimming and J lost 5 bases; unmatched junction nucleotides: 3. Broader study findings: Clonal diversity was possibly underestimated; the donors were predominantly white British and more often female. No day 14 peak samples; only post-peak repertoires were characterized. Variant regions that are unmutated are reportedly the target of nearly half of spike-specific TCRs. A rise in Spike-specific TCR breadth and depth followed two AZD1222 doses.

A note on this clone: Its antigen is currently unknown.

Specimen: peripheral blood, collected 28 days after the second AZD1222 dose. This clonotype originated in an adult who received the AZD1222 COVID-19 vaccine. V gene TRBV2 combines with J gene TRBJ1-6, with 7 bases aligning to TRBD1. Written as DNA, the CDR3 is TGTGCCAGCAGTGAAAGGGGGCACAATAATTCACCCCTCCACTTT. Amino acids: CASSERGHNNSPLHF. The whole variable domain, remainder taken from reference TRBV2 and TRBJ1-6, is EPEVTQTPSHQVTQMGQEVILRCVPISNHLYFYWYRQILGQKVEFLVSFYNNEISEKSEIFDDQFSVERPDGSNFTLKIRSTKLEDSAMYFCASSERGHNNSPLHFGNGTRLTVT.